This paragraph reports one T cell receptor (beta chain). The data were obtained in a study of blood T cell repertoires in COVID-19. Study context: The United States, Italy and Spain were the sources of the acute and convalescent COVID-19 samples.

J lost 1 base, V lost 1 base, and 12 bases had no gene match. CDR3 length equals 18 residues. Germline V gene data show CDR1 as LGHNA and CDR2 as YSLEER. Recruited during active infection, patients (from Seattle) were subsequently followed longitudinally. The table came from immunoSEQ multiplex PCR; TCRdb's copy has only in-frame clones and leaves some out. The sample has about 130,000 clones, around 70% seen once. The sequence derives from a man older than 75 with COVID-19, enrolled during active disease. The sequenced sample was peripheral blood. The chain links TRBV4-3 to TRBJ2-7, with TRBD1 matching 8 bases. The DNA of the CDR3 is TGCGCCAGCAGCCAAGCCCGGACAGGGCCGGGACTTTCCTACGAGCAGTACTTC. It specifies CASSQARTGPGLSYEQYF.